This TCR beta chain derives from a study of T cells in Graves' hyperthyroidism and ophthalmopathy. Study results and caveats: For ophthalmopathy, model prediction preceded onset by a median approximately 6 months.

The germline V gene encodes CDR1 SGHTA and CDR2 FQGNSA. V gave up 5 bases and J gave up 5 bases, with 15 bases separating them. This CDR3 has 14 residues. As to this clonotype: Antigen: not known.

The TCR beta CDR3 regions underwent amplification using RNA transcripts as the source. HTBI primers drove first-round RT-PCR of the TCR CDR3. MiXCR, applied by TCRdb to the multiplex PCR reads, yields one record per CDR3 protein. The profile shows 500,000 to 550,000 distinct CDR3 sequences, around 20% of them singletons. This rearrangement joins TRBV7-2 to TRBJ2-5; possible D gene TRBD2, 6 bases. This TCR came from a man between 18 and 35 years old with Graves' hyperthyroidism. Sequencing was carried out using blood. The DNA for the CDR3 is TGTGCCAGCAGCAAGGGACTTTCAATTGAGACCCAGTACTTC. It specifies CASSKGLSIETQYF.